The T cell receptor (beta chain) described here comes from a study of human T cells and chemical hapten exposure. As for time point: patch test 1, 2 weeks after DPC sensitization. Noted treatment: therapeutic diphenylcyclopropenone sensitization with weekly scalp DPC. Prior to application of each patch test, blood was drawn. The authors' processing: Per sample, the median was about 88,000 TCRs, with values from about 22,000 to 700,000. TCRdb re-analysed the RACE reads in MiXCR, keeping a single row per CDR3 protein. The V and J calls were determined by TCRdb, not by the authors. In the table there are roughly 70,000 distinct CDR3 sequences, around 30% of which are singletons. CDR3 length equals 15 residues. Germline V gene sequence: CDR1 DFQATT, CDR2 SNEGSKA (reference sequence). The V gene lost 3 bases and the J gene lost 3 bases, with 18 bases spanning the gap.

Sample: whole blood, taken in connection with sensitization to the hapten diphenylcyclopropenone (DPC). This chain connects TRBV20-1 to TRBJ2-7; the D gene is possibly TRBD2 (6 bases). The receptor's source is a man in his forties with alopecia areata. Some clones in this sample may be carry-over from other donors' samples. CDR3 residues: CSASVLGGKGYEQYF. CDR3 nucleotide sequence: TGCAGTGCTAGCGTACTGGGCGGGAAGGGCTACGAGCAGTACTTC.